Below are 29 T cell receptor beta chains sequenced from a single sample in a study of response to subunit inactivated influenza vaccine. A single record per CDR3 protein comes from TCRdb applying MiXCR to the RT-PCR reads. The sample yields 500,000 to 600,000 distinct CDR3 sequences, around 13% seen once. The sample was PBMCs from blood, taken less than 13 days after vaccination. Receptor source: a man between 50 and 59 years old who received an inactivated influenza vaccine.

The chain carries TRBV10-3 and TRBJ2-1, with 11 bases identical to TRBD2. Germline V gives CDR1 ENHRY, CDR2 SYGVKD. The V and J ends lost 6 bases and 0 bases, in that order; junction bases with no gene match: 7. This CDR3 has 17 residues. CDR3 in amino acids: CAISRLAGRNSYNEQFF. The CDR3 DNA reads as TGTGCCATCAGCAGACTAGCGGGGCGGAACTCCTACAATGAGCAGTTCTTC.

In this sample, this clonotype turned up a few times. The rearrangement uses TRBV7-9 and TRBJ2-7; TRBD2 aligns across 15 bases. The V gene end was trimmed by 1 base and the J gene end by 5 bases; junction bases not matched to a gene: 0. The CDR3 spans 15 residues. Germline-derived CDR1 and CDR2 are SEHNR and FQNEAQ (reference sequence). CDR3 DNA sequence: TGTGCCAGCAGCTTAGGGACTAGCGGGGGGGACGAGCAGTACTTC. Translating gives CASSLGTSGGDEQYF.

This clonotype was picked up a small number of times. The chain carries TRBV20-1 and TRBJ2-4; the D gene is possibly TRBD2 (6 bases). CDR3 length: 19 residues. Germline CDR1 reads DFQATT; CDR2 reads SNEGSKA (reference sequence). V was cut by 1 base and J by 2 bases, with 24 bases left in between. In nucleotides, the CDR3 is TGCAGTGCTAGAGCCCCTAACCCTCGGAAGCGGGTATCCAAAAACATTCAGTACTTC. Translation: CSARAPNPRKRVSKNIQYF.

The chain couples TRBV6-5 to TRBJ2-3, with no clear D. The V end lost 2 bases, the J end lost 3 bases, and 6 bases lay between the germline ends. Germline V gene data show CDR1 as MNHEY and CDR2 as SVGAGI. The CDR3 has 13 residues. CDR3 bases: TGTGCCAGCAGTTACGCAGGAACAGATACGCAGTATTTT. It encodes CASSYAGTDTQYF.

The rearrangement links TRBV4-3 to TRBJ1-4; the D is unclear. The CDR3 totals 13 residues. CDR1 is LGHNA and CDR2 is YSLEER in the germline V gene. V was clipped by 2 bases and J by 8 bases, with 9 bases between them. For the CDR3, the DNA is TGCGCCAGCAGCCAATTAAGCGGGGAAAAACTGTTTTTT. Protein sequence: CASSQLSGEKLFF.

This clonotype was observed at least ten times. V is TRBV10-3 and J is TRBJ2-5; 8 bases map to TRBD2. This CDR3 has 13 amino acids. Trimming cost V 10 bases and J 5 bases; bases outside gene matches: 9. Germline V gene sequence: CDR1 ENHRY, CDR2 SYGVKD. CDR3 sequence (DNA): TGTGCCACTTATAGCGGGGACCGGGAGACCCAGTACTTC. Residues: CATYSGDRETQYF.

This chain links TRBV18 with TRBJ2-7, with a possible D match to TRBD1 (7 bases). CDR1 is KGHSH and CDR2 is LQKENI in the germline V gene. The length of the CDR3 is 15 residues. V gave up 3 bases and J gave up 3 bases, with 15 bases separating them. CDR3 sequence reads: CASSPSSGGNYEQYF. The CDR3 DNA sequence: TGTGCCAGCTCACCCTCGTCAGGGGGGAACTACGAGCAGTACTTC.

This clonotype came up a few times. Here the CDR3 reads CASSRSGQNYEQYF. CDR3 DNA sequence: TGTGCCAGCAGCCGATCGGGACAGAACTACGAGCAGTACTTC. This sequence joins TRBV3-1 and TRBJ2-7, with 7 bases aligning to TRBD1. CDR1 is LGHDT, CDR2 YNNKEL, per germline (reference sequence). Trimming at V came to 4 bases and at J to 3 bases, leaving 6 bases not matched to a gene. The CDR3 covers 14 residues.

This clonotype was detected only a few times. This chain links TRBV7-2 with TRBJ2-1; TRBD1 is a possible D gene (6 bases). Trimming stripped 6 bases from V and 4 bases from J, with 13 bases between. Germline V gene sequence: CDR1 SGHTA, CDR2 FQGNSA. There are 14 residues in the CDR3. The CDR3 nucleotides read TGTGCCAGCAGATCTACCAGGGGTTACAATGAGCAGTTCTTC. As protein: CASRSTRGYNEQFF.

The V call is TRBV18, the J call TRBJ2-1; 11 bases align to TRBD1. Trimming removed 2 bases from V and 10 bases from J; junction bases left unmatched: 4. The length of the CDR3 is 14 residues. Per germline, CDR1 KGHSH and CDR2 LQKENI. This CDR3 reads CASSPGTGGREQFF. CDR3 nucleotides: TGTGCCAGCTCACCAGGGACAGGGGGAAGGGAGCAGTTCTTC.

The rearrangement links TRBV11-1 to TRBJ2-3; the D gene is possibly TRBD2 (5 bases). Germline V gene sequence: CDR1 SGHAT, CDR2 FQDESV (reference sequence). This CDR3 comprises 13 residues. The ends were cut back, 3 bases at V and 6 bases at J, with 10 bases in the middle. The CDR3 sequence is CASSLSRGDTQYF. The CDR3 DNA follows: TGTGCCAGCAGCTTGAGCCGCGGGGATACGCAGTATTTT.

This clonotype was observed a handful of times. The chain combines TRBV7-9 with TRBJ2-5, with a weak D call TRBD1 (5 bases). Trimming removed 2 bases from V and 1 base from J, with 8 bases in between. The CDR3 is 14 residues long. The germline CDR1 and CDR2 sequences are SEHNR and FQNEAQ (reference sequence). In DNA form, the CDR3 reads TGTGCCAGCAGCTTATCCAGGGCCCAAGAGACCCAGTACTTC. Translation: CASSLSRAQETQYF.

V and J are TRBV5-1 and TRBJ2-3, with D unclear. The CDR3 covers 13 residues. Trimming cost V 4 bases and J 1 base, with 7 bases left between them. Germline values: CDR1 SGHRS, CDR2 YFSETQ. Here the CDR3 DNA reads TGCGCCAGCAGCCGACCCGGCACAGATACGCAGTATTTT. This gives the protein CASSRPGTDTQYF.

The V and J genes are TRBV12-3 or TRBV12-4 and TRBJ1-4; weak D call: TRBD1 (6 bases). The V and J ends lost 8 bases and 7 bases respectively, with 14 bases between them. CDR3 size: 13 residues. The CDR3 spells CASRGLGAEKLFF. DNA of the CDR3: TGTGCCAGCCGAGGGTTGGGGGCTGAAAAACTGTTTTTT.

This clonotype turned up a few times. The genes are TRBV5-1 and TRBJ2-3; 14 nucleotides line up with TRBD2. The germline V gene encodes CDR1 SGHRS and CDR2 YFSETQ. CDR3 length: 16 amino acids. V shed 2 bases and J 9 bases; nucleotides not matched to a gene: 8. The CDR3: CASSLDPGTSGSTQYF. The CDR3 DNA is TGCGCCAGCAGCTTAGATCCTGGGACTAGCGGGAGCACGCAGTATTTT.

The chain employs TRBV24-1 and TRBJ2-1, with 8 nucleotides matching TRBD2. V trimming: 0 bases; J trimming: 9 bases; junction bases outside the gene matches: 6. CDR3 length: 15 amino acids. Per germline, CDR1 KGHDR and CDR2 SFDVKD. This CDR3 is CATSDLDSGISEQFF. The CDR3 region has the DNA TGTGCCACCAGTGATTTGGATAGCGGGATTTCTGAGCAGTTCTTC.

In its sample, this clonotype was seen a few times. The CDR3 region is CSATDRGFSYEQYF. CDR3 DNA sequence: TGCAGTGCCACCGACAGGGGTTTCTCCTACGAGCAGTACTTC. The chain carries TRBV20-1 and TRBJ2-7; 8 bases fit TRBD1. Unmatched junction bases numbered 7, after V lost 6 bases and J lost 0 bases. This CDR3 has 14 amino acids. Looked up from germline, CDR1 is DFQATT and CDR2 is SNEGSKA (reference sequence).

The CDR3 coding sequence is TGCGCCAGCAGCCAAAGGGGACAGGGTGCCACTGAAGCTTTCTTT. Amino acids: CASSQRGQGATEAFF. The gene calls are TRBV4-3 and TRBJ1-1, with 9 nucleotides matching TRBD1. The CDR3 length is 15 residues. CDR1 and CDR2 (germline): LGHNA, YSLEER. V gave up 2 bases and J gave up 4 bases; unmatched junction bases: 5.

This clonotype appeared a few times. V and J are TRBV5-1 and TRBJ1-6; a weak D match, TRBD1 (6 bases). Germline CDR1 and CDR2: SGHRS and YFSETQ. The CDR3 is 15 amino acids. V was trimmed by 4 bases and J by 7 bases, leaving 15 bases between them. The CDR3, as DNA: TGCGCCAGCAGCCCCGGGACACAGTACAATTCACCCCTCCACTTT. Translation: CASSPGTQYNSPLHF. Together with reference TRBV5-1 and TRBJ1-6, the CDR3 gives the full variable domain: KAGVTQTPRYLIKTRGQQVTLSCSPISGHRSVSWYQQTPGQGLQFLFEYFSETQRNKGNFPGRFSGRQFSNSRSEMNVSTLELGDSALYLCASSPGTQYNSPLHFGNGTRLTVT.

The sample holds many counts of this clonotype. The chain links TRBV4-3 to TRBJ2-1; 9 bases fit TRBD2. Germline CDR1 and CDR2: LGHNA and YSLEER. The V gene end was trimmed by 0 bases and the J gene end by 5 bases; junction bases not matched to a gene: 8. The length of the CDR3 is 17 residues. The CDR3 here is CASSQDLRTSAHNEQFF. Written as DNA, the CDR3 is TGCGCCAGCAGCCAAGATCTTCGGACTAGCGCTCACAATGAGCAGTTCTTC.

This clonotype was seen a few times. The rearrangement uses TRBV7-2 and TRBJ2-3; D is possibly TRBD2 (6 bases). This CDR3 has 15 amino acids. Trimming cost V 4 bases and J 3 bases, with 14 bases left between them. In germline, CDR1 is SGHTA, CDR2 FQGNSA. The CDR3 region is CASSSPAGTTDTQYF. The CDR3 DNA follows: TGTGCCAGCAGCTCACCGGCCGGGACTACAGATACGCAGTATTTT.

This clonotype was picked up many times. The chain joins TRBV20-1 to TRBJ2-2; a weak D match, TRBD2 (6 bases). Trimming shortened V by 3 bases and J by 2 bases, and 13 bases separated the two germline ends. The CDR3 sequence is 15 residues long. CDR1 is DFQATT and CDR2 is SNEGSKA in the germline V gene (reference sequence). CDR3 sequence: CSASRGGLNTGELFF. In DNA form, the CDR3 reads TGCAGTGCTAGTCGCGGAGGGCTTAACACCGGGGAGCTGTTTTTT.

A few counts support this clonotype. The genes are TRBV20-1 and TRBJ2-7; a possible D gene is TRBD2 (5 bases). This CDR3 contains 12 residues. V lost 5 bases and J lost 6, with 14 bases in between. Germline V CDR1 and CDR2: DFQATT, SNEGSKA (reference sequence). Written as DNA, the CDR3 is TGCAGTGCTCCCGCACTAGTCTCCGAGCAGTACTTC. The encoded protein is CSAPALVSEQYF.

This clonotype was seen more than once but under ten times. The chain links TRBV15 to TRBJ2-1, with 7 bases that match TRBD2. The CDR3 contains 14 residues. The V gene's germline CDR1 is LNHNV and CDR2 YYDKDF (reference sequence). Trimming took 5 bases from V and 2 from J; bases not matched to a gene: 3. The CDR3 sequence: CATSSSGAYNEQFF. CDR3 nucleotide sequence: TGTGCCACCAGCTCTAGCGGAGCCTACAATGAGCAGTTCTTC.

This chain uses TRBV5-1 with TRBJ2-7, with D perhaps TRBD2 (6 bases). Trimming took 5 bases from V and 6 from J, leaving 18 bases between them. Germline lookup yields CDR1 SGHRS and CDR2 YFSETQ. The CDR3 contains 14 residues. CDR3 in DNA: TGCGCCAGCAGGCCATATCCGGGGGTCGTCGAGCAGTACTTC. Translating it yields CASRPYPGVVEQYF.

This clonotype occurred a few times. The CDR3 DNA sequence: TGTGCCAGCAGCCTCGGGACCAACACCCACAATGAGCAGTTCTTC. This encodes CASSLGTNTHNEQFF. The V gene is TRBV14, the J gene TRBJ2-1; D may match TRBD1 or TRBD2 (5 bases each). Germline V gene lookup returns CDR1 SGHDN and CDR2 FVKESK. The CDR3 length is 15 residues. Trimming shortened V by 4 bases and J by 5 bases, and 15 bases separated the two germline ends.

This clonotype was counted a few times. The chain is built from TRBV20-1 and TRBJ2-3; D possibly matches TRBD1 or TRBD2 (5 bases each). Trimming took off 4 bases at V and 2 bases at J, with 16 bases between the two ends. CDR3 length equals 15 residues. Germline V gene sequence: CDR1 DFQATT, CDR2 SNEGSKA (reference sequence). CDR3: CSATQGTANTDTQYF. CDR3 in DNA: TGCAGTGCTACCCAAGGGACGGCGAACACAGATACGCAGTATTTT.

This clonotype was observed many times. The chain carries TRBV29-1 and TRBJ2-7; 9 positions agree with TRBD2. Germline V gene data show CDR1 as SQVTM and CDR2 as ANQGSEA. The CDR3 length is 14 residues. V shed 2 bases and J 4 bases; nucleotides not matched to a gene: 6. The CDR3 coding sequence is TGCAGCGTTGAATTTAGCGGGAGAGGTTACGAGCAGTACTTC. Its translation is CSVEFSGRGYEQYF.

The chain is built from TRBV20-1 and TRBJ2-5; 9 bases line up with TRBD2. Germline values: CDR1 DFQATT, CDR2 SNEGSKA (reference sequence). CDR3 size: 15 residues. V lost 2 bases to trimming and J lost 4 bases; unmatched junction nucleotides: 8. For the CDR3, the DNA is TGCAGTGCTAGATTCGCTAGCGGGGCACTAGAGACCCAGTACTTC. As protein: CSARFASGALETQYF.